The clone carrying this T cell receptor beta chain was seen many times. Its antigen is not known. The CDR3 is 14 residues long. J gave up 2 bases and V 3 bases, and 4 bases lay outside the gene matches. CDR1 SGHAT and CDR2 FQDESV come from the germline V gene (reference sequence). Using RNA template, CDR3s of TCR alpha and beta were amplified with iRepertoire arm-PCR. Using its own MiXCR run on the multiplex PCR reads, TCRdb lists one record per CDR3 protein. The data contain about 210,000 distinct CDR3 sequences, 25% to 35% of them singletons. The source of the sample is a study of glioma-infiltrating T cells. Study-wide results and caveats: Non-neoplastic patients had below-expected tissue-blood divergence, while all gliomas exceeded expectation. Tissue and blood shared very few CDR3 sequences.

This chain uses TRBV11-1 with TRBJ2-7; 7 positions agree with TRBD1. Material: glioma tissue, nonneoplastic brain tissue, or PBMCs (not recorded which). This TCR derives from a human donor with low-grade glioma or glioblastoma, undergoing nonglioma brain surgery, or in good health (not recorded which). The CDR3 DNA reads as TGTGCCAGCAGCTTGACAGGGTACGCCTACGAGCAGTACTTC. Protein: CASSLTGYAYEQYF.